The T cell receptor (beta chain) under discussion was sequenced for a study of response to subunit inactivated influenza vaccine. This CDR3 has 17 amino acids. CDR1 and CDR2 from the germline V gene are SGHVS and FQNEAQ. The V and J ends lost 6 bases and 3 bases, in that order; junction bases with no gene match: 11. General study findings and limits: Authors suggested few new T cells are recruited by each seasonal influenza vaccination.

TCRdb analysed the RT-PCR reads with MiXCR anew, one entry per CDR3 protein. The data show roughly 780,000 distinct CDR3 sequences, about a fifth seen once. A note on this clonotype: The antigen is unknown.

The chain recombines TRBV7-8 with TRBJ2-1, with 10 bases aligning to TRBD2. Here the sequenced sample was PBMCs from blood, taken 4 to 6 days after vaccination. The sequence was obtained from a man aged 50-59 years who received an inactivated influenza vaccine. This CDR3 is CASSKSWTSGVYNEQFF. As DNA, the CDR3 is TGTGCCAGCAGTAAATCGTGGACTAGCGGAGTCTACAATGAGCAGTTCTTC.